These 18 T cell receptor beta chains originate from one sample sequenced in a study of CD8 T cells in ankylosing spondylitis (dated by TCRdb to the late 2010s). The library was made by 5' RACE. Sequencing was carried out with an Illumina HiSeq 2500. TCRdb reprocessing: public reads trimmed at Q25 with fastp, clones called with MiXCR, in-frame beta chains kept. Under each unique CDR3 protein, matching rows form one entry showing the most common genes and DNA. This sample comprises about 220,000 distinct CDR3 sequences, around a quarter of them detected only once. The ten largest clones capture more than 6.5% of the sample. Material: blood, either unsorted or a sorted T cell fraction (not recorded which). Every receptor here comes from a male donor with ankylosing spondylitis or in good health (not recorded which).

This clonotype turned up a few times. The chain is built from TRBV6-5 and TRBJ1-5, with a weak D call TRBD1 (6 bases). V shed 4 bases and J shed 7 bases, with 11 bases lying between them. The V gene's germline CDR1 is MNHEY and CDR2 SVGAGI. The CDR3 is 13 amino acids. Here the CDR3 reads CASSSQGRQPQHF. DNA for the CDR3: TGTGCCAGCAGTTCGCAGGGGCGGCAGCCCCAGCATTTT.

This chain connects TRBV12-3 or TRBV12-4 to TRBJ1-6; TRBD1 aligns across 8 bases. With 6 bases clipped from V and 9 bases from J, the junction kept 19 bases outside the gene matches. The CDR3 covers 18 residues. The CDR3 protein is CASRTGQALTGLGSPLHF. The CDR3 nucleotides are TGTGCCAGCAGAACGGGACAGGCGTTAACGGGCCTCGGTTCACCCCTCCACTTT.

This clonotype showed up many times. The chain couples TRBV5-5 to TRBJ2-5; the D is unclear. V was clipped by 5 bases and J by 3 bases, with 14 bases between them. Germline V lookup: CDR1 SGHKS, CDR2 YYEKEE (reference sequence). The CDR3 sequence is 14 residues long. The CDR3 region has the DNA TGTGCCAGCAGTTCGTTAGGCACCAAAGAGACCCAGTACTTC. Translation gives CASSSLGTKETQYF.

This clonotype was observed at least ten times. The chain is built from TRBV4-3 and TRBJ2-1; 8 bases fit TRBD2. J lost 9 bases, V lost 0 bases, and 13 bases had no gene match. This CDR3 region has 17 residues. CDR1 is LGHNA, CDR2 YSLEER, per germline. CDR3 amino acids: CASSQEGYSGRAAEQFF. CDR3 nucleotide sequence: TGCGCCAGCAGCCAAGAAGGTTACTCCGGGAGGGCCGCTGAGCAGTTCTTC.

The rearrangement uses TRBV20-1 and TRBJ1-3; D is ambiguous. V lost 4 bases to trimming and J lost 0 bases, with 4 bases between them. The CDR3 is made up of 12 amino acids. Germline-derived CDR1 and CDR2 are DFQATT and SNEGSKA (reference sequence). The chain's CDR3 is CSATSSGNTIYF. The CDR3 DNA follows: TGCAGTGCTACCAGCTCTGGAAACACCATATATTTT.

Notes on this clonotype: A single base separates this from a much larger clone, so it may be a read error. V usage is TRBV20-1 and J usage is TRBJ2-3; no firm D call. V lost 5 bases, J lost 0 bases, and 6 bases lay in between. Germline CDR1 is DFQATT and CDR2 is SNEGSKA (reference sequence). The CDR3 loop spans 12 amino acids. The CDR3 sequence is CSAVPSTDTQYF. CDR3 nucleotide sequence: TGCAGTGCTGTCCCTAGCACAGATACGCAGTATTTT.

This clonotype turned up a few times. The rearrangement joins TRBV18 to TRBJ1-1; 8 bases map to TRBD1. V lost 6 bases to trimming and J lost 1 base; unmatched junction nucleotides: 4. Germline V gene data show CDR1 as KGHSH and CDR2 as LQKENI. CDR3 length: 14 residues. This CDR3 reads CASSPGGRNTEAFF. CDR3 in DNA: TGTGCCAGCTCCCCAGGGGGCAGGAACACTGAAGCTTTCTTT.

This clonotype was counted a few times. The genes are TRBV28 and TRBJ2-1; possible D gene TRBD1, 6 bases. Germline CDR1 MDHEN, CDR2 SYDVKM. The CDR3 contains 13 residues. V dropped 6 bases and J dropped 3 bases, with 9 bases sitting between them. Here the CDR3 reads CASRRTVYNEQFF. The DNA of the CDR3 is TGTGCCAGCAGACGGACAGTCTACAATGAGCAGTTCTTC.

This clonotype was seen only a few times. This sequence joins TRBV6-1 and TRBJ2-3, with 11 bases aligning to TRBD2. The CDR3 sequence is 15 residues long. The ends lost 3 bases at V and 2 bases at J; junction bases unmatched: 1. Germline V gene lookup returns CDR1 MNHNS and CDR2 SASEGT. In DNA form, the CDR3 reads TGTGCCAGCAGTGAGGGACTAGCGGACACAGATACGCAGTATTTT. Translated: CASSEGLADTDTQYF.

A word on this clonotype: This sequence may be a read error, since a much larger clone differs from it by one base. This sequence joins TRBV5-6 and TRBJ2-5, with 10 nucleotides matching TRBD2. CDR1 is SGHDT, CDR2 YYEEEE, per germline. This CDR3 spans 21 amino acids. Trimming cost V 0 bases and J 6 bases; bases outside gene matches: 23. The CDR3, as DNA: TGTGCCAGCAGCTTGGGTCCAGGGAAAGCGGGAGGGCCATTGTCGAGGAAGACCCAGTACTTC. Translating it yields CASSLGPGKAGGPLSRKTQYF.

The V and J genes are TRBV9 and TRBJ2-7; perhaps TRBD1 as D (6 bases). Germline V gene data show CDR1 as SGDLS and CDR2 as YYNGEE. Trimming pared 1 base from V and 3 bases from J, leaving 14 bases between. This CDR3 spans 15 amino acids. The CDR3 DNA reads TGTGCCAGCAGCGTATCAATCGGACAGTACTACGAGCAGTACTTC. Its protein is CASSVSIGQYYEQYF.

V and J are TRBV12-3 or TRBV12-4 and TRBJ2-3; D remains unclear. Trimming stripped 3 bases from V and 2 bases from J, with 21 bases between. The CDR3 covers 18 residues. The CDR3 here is CASSLGASTAYFTDTQYF. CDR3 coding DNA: TGTGCCAGCAGTTTGGGTGCCTCCACCGCATATTTCACAGATACGCAGTATTTT.

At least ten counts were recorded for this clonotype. CDR3 sequence (DNA): TGCAGCGTCCTTAGAAACTCCTACGAGCAGTACTTC. It codes for CSVLRNSYEQYF. This rearrangement joins TRBV29-1 to TRBJ2-7; D gene ambiguous. V lost 6 bases to trimming and J lost 0 bases, with 9 bases between them. Germline CDR1 is SQVTM and CDR2 is ANQGSEA. The CDR3 length is 12 residues.

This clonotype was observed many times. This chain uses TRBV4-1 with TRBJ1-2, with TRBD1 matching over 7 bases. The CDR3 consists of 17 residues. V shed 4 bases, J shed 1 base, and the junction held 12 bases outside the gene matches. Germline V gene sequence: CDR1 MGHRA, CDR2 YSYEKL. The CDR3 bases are TGCGCCAGCAGCCGGGGATTTGGACAGGAAATTAACTATGGCTACACCTTC. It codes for CASSRGFGQEINYGYTF.

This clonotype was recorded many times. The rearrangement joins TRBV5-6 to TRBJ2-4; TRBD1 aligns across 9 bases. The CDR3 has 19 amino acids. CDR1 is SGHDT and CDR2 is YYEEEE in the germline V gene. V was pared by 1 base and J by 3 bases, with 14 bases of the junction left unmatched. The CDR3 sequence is CASSLIYGQGLGVKNIQYF. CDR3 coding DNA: TGTGCCAGCAGCTTGATCTACGGACAGGGGCTAGGGGTCAAAAACATTCAGTACTTC.

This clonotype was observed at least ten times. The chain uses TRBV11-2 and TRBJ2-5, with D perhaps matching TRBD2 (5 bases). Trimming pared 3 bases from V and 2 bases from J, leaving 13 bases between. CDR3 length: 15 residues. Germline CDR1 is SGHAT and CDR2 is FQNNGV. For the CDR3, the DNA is TGTGCCAGCAGCTTCGGACTTGGACCGCAAGAGACCCAGTACTTC. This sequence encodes CASSFGLGPQETQYF.

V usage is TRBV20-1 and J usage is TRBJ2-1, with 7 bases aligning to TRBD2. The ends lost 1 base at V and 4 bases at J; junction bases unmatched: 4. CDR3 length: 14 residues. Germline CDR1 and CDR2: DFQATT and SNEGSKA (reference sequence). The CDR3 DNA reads TGCAGTGCTAGAGTGGCTAGCGGATACAATGAGCAGTTCTTC. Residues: CSARVASGYNEQFF.

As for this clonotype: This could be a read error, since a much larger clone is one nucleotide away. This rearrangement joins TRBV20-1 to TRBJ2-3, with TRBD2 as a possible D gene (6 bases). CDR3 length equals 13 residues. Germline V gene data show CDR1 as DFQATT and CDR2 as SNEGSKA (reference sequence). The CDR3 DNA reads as TGCAGTGCCCAACTAGCAGGCACAGATACGCATTATTTT. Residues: CSAQLAGTDTHYF.